Listed below are T cell receptor beta chains from one sample, sequenced in a study of T cell responses to AZD1222 COVID-19 vaccine. Data came from immunoSEQ multiplex PCR; TCRdb stores just in-frame clones and leaves some out. The sample records 160,000 or so clones, 87% being singletons. The sample was peripheral blood, taken 28 days after the second AZD1222 dose. These receptors all come from an adult who received the AZD1222 COVID-19 vaccine. Both conserved end residues are part of each CDR3. D genes are given only for firm matches. The size field is filled for only some rows; it gives once, few, many or a size class.

j_gene | d_gene | v_gene | abundance | CDR3aa | CDR3nt
TRBJ1-5 | . | TRBV13 | . | CASSLGRAYNQPQHF | TGTGCCAGCAGCTTAGGCCGGGCGTACAATCAGCCCCAGCATTTT
TRBJ1-1 | TRBD1 | TRBV19 | . | CASSTVEGARGNTEAFF | TGTGCCAGTAGTACGGTGGAGGGGGCGCGGGGGAACACTGAAGCTTTCTTT
TRBJ1-4 | . | TRBV6-6 | . | CASSYGDDELFF | TGTGCCAGCAGTTACGGGGACGATGAACTGTTTTTT
TRBJ2-5 | . | TRBV10-3 | . | CAIRTGVEETQYF | TGTGCCATCAGGACAGGAGTTGAAGAGACCCAGTACTTC
TRBJ1-1 | TRBD1 | TRBV2 | . | CASSETGGSNTEAFF | TGTGCCAGCAGTGAAACAGGGGGCTCGAACACTGAAGCTTTCTTT
TRBJ2-1 | TRBD2 | TRBV27 | few | CASGPSSGYNEQFF | TGTGCCAGCGGACCTTCTAGCGGGTACAATGAGCAGTTCTTC
TRBJ2-3 | . | TRBV19 | . | CASSIDRGKGTDTQYF | TGTGCCAGTAGTATAGACAGGGGAAAAGGCACAGATACGCAGTATTTT
TRBJ2-7 | TRBD2 | TRBV6-6 | . | CASSYPLAGGRGEQYF | TGTGCCAGCAGTTACCCTCTAGCGGGAGGGCGCGGCGAGCAGTACTTC
TRBJ2-7 | . | TRBV28 | . | CASSSRGIVYEQYF | TGTGCCAGCAGTTCCCGGGGCATAGTTTACGAGCAGTACTTC
TRBJ2-5 | . | TRBV5-1 | . | CASSPNQLGGKTQYF | TGCGCCAGCAGCCCGAACCAACTAGGGGGGAAGACCCAGTACTTC
TRBJ1-4 | TRBD1 | TRBV4-1 | . | CASSQGTGGSEKLFF | TGCGCCAGCAGCCAAGGGACAGGGGGCTCTGAAAAACTGTTTTTT
TRBJ2-5 | . | TRBV10-1 | . | CASSDPKPGAETQYF | TGCGCCAGCAGCGACCCAAAGCCGGGGGCTGAGACCCAGTACTTC
TRBJ2-3 | . | TRBV7-8 | . | CASSRQRGDTQYF | TGTGCCAGCAGCCGTCAGCGAGGAGATACGCAGTATTTT
TRBJ1-1 | TRBD1 | TRBV6-2/TRBV6-3 | . | CASSNRDRANTEAFF | TGTGCCAGCAGCAACCGGGACAGGGCAAACACTGAAGCTTTCTTT
TRBJ2-2 | TRBD2 | TRBV29-1 | . | CSVEQTSAHTGELFF | TGCAGCGTGGAACAAACTAGCGCGCACACCGGGGAGCTGTTTTTT
TRBJ1-1 | . | TRBV5-4 | . | CASSLSQTNTEAFF | TGTGCCAGCAGCTTGAGCCAGACGAACACTGAAGCTTTCTTT
TRBJ1-5 | TRBD1 | TRBV4-1 | . | CASSSRGPGGPQHF | TGCGCCAGCAGCTCAAGGGGGCCCGGGGGGCCCCAGCATTTT
TRBJ1-3 | . | TRBV29-1 | . | CSVHGTVSGNTIYF | TGCAGCGTTCATGGGACGGTCTCTGGAAACACCATATATTTT
TRBJ2-1 | . | TRBV7-2 | . | CASSYKRPFNEQFF | TGTGCCAGCAGCTACAAACGGCCCTTTAATGAGCAGTTCTTC
TRBJ2-3 | . | TRBV9 | . | CASSVLDQGDTQYF | TGTGCCAGCAGCGTCCTGGACCAAGGGGATACGCAGTATTTT
TRBJ2-1 | . | TRBV7-9 | . | CASSLLRDSEQFF | TGTGCCAGCAGCTTATTGAGGGATAGTGAGCAGTTCTTC
TRBJ1-1 | . | TRBV27 | . | CASSFHQDTSEAFF | TGTGCCAGCAGTTTCCACCAAGATACCTCTGAAGCTTTCTTT
TRBJ1-5 | . | TRBV25-1 | few | CASSEGGKGNQPQHF | TGTGCCAGCAGTGAAGGGGGTAAGGGCAATCAGCCCCAGCATTTT
TRBJ2-7 | TRBD2 | TRBV7-3 | . | CASSLNPRSGRGEQYF | TGTGCCAGCAGCTTAAATCCCCGTAGCGGGAGGGGCGAGCAGTACTTC
TRBJ2-5 | TRBD2 | TRBV6-2/TRBV6-3 | . | CASSGTSGVPPQYF | TGTGCCAGCAGTGGGACTAGCGGGGTTCCCCCGCAGTACTTC
TRBJ1-2 | . | TRBV27 | . | CASRREGNYGYTF | TGTGCCAGCAGAAGAGAAGGTAACTATGGCTACACCTTC
TRBJ1-1 | . | TRBV7-2 | . | CASSFGVANTEAFF | TGTGCCAGCAGCTTTGGGGTCGCGAACACTGAAGCTTTCTTT
TRBJ2-7 | TRBD2 | TRBV15 | . | CATSRDWSSGRAREQYF | TGTGCCACCAGCAGAGATTGGTCTAGCGGGAGGGCCAGGGAGCAGTACTTC
TRBJ2-7 | . | TRBV29-1 | . | CSGVTGGQGYEQYF | TGCAGCGGTGTTACCGGGGGTCAAGGTTACGAGCAGTACTTC
TRBJ2-3 | . | TRBV28 | once | CASTSERGSQYF | TGTGCCAGCACCTCCGAAAGGGGTTCGCAGTATTTT
TRBJ1-5 | TRBD1 | TRBV5-6 | once | CASSLGTGGNSNQPQHF | TGTGCCAGCAGCCTGGGGACAGGGGGCAATAGCAATCAGCCCCAGCATTTT
TRBJ1-1 | TRBD1 | TRBV9 | once | CASSADRDRHMNTEAFF | TGTGCCAGCAGCGCCGACCGGGACAGGCATATGAACACTGAAGCTTTCTTT
TRBJ1-5 | . | TRBV18 | . | CASSPPTGSNQPQHF | TGTGCCAGCTCACCACCGACGGGAAGCAATCAGCCCCAGCATTTT
TRBJ2-1 | TRBD1 | TRBV19 | . | CASRTDRSSYNEQFF | TGTGCCAGTAGAACGGACAGGAGCTCCTACAATGAGCAGTTCTTC
TRBJ2-7 | TRBD1 | TRBV11-1 | few | CASSLSGQGSTHPTF | TGTGCCAGCAGCTTATCCGGACAGGGCTCGACCCACCCTACTTTC
TRBJ2-2 | . | TRBV5-8 | . | CASSFSAGTATGELFF | TGTGCCAGCAGCTTCTCGGCTGGGACGGCCACCGGGGAGCTGTTTTTT
TRBJ1-2 | . | TRBV6-2/TRBV6-3 | . | CASSNTPEAGYGYTF | TGTGCCAGCAGTAACACGCCCGAGGCAGGCTATGGCTACACCTTC
TRBJ2-6 | . | TRBV30 | . | CAWSAGTLDPSGANVLTF | TGTGCCTGGAGTGCCGGGACCCTGGACCCATCTGGGGCCAACGTCCTGACTTTC
TRBJ2-7 | TRBD2 | TRBV6-5 | . | CASRPWGGFYEQYF | TGTGCCAGCCGACCCTGGGGGGGTTTCTACGAGCAGTACTTC
TRBJ2-5 | . | TRBV6-6 | . | CASSYGAGTYF | TGTGCCAGCAGTTACGGGGCGGGGACATACTTC
TRBJ2-7 | TRBD2 | TRBV20-1 | few | CSASLLGLAGLQHYEQYF | TGCAGTGCTAGTTTGTTGGGACTAGCGGGCCTGCAACACTACGAGCAGTACTTC
TRBJ1-1 | . | TRBV5-1 | . | CASSLEKGLTEAFF | TGCGCCAGCAGCTTGGAAAAGGGGCTCACTGAAGCTTTCTTT
TRBJ2-1 | . | TRBV10-3 | . | CAIRSPNNEQFF | TGTGCCATCAGGTCCCCGAACAATGAGCAGTTCTTC
TRBJ2-1 | . | TRBV29-1 | . | CSVVGRVNNEQFF | TGCAGCGTTGTGGGTAGGGTCAACAATGAGCAGTTCTTC
TRBJ1-1 | TRBD1 | TRBV7-9 | once | CASSLQGANTEAFF | TGTGCCAGCAGCCTACAGGGGGCGAACACTGAAGCTTTCTTT
TRBJ2-5 | . | TRBV24-1 | once | CATRSGETQYF | TGTGCCACCAGGAGTGGGGAGACCCAGTACTTC
TRBJ2-7 | . | TRBV9 | . | CASSPGDPYEQYF | TGTGCCAGCAGCCCCGGGGATCCCTACGAGCAGTACTTC
TRBJ2-1 | . | TRBV6-6 | once | CASSYQKDGAYEQFF | TGTGCCAGCAGTTACCAAAAAGACGGGGCCTATGAGCAGTTCTTC
TRBJ2-5 | TRBD2 | TRBV10-3 | . | CAISGGLAGGQETQYF | TGTGCCATCAGTGGTGGACTAGCGGGAGGACAAGAGACCCAGTACTTC
TRBJ2-1 | TRBD2 | TRBV3-1/TRBV3-2 | once | CASSQGLAGSYREQFF | TGTGCCAGCAGCCAAGGGCTAGCGGGCTCCTACCGAGAGCAGTTCTTC
TRBJ2-7 | TRBD1 | TRBV6-2/TRBV6-3 | once | CASSRDRGLSYEQYF | TGTGCCAGCAGCAGGGACAGGGGGCTAAGCTACGAGCAGTACTTC
TRBJ1-2 | . | TRBV11-2 | . | CASSLGGTEHSSNYGYTF | TGTGCCAGCAGCTTAGGCGGGACGGAGCATTCCTCTAACTATGGCTACACCTTC
TRBJ2-3 | TRBD2 | TRBV27 | . | CASVQAGERNTQYF | TGTGCCAGCGTCCAAGCGGGAGAAAGGAATACGCAGTATTTT
TRBJ2-3 | . | TRBV6-4 | . | CASSPGQTFTDTQYF | TGTGCCAGCAGCCCGGGACAAACATTCACAGATACGCAGTATTTT
TRBJ2-2 | TRBD2 | TRBV5-1 | . | CASSLFPLAGETGELFF | TGCGCCAGCAGCTTGTTCCCACTAGCGGGAGAGACCGGGGAGCTGTTTTTT
TRBJ2-7 | TRBD1 | TRBV6-5 | . | CASRQGFYEQYF | TGTGCCAGCCGACAGGGATTTTACGAGCAGTACTTC
TRBJ1-2 | . | TRBV2 | . | CASSETLAGIGYGYTF | TGTGCCAGCAGTGAAACTCTAGCAGGGATAGGCTATGGCTACACCTTC